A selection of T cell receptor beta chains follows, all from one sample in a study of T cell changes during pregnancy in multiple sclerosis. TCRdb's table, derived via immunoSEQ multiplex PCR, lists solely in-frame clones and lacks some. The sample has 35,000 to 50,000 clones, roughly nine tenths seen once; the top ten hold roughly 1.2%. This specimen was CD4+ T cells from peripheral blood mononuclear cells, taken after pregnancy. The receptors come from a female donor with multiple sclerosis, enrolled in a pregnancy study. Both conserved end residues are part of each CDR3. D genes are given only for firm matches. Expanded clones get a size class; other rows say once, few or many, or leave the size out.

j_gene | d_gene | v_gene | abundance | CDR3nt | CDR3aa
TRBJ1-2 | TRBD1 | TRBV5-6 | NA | TGTGCCAGCAGCTTAGGGGGACAGGGGTATGGCTACACCTTC | CASSLGGQGYGYTF
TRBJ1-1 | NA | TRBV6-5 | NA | TGTGCCAGCAGGGGGGCTGGGAACACTGAAGCTTTCTTT | CASRGAGNTEAFF
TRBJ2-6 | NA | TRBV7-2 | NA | TGTGCCAGCAGCGGGGGGAGGGGGAGAACTGGGGCCAACGTCCTGACTTTC | CASSGGRGRTGANVLTF
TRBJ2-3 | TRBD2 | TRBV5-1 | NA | TGCGCCAGCAGCGGGGGACTAGCAGACACAGATACGCAGTATTTT | CASSGGLADTDTQYF
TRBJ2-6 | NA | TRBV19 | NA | TGTGCCAGTAGTGTCCAGGGGATGGGGGCCAACGTCCTGACTTTC | CASSVQGMGANVLTF
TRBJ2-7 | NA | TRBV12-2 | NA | TGTGCAAGGACTAGCGGGAGGCCCCGTTCCTACGAGCAGTACTTC | CARTSGRPRSYEQYF
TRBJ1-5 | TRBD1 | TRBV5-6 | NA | TGTGCCAGCAGCTCCTGGACAGGGGGGAATCAGCCCCAGCATTTT | CASSSWTGGNQPQHF
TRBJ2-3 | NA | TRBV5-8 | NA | TGTGCCAGTCCGAGGGCGGCCACTAGCACAGATACGCAGTATTTT | CASPRAATSTDTQYF
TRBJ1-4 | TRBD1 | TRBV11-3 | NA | TGTGCCAGCAGCCCGGGACAGGGAACCGCTAATGAAAAACTGTTTTTT | CASSPGQGTANEKLFF
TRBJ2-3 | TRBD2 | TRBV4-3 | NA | TGCGCCAGCAGCCAAGTACTAGCGGGAGGAGGAGCAGATACGCAGTATTTT | CASSQVLAGGGADTQYF
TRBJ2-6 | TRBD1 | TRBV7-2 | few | TGTGCCAGCAGCAGCACGACAGGGGCCGGGGCCAACGTCCTGACTTTC | CASSSTTGAGANVLTF
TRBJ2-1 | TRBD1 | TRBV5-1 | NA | TGCGCCAGCAGCCCCGGGACAGGGGGCTTCAATGAGCAGTTCTTC | CASSPGTGGFNEQFF
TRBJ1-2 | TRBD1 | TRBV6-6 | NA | TGTGCCAGCAGTTACGATGGACAGGGGGCATATGGCTACACCTTC | CASSYDGQGAYGYTF
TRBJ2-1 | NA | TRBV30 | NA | TGTGCCTGGAGTGAGGTCGCGGGAATCTACAATGAGCAGTTCTTC | CAWSEVAGIYNEQFF
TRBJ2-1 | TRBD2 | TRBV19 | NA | TGTGCCAGTACGGCTAGCGGGATTGACAATGAGCAGTTCTTC | CASTASGIDNEQFF
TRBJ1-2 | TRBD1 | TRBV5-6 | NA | TGTGCCAGCAGCCATACAGGGGCGCCCGACTATGGCTACACCTTC | CASSHTGAPDYGYTF
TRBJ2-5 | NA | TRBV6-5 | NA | TGTGCCAGCAGTTACCAGGAGACCCAGTACTTC | CASSYQETQYF
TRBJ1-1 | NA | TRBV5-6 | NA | TGTGCCAGCAGCCTCAACACTGAAGCTTTCTTT | CASSLNTEAFF
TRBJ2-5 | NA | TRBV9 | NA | TGTGCCAGCAGCCCAAGAGGGGGGGCCCAAGAGACCCAGTACTTC | CASSPRGGAQETQYF
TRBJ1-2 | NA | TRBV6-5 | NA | TGTGCCAGCAGTTACGCCTCGGGGAGCGACTATGGCTACACCTTC | CASSYASGSDYGYTF
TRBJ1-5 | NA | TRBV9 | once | TGTGCCAGCAGCGTGGACTCGAGCAATCAGCCCCAGCATTTT | CASSVDSSNQPQHF
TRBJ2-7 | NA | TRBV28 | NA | TGTGCCAGCAGTTTCCCCCCAGGGAACGAGCAGTACTTC | CASSFPPGNEQYF
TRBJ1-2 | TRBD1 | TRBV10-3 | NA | TGTGCCATCAGTACCTCCGACAGGGGGCATGGCTACACCTTC | CAISTSDRGHGYTF
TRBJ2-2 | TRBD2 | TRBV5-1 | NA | TGCGCCAGCAGCTTGGAACTAGCGGGAGTATCCGGGGAGCTGTTTTTT | CASSLELAGVSGELFF
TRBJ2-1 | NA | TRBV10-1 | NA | TGCGCCAGTACCGGGATTAACGACAATGAGCAGTTCTTC | CASTGINDNEQFF
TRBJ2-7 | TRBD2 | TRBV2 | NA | TGTGCCACCCGGACTAGCGGAGCCTACGAGCAGTACTTC | CATRTSGAYEQYF
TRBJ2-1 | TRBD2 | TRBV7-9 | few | TGTGCCAGCAGCTTAGGCGGGAGGATGGATGAGCAGTTCTTC | CASSLGGRMDEQFF
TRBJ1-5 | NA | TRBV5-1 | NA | TGCGCCAGCAGCTTGGGGGGGAGGTTAGATCAGCCCCAGCATTTT | CASSLGGRLDQPQHF
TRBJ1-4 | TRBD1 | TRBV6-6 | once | TGTGCCAGCAGTTTCCTACAGGGGGCCGGAGAAAAACTGTTTTTT | CASSFLQGAGEKLFF
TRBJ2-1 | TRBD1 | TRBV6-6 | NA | TGTGCCAGCAGTTCCGGGACAGGGGTTCGGAATGAGCAGTTCTTC | CASSSGTGVRNEQFF
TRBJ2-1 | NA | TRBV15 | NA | TGTGCCACCAGCAGAGAAACACTAGCCGGCAATGAGCAGTTCTTC | CATSRETLAGNEQFF
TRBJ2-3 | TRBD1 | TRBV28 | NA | TGTGCCAGCAGTTTCCGGACAGGGGGCACAGATACGCAGTATTTT | CASSFRTGGTDTQYF
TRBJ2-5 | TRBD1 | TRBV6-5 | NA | TGTGCCAGCAGTTACTCGAAGTCTACGACAGGGGAGACCCAGTACTTC | CASSYSKSTTGETQYF
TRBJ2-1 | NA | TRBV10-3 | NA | TGTGCCATCAGCCCCCGGGAGCCTGATGAGCAGTTCTTC | CAISPREPDEQFF
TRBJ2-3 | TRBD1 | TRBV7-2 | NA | TGTGCCAGCAGCGGACAGGGCTCAGATACGCAGTATTTT | CASSGQGSDTQYF
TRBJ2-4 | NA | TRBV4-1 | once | TGCGCCAGCAGCCAAGGTGACATAGCCAAAAACATTCAGTACTTC | CASSQGDIAKNIQYF
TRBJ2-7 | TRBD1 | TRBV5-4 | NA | TGTGCCAGCAGCACGGGACAGGAAATCTCCTACGAGCAGTACTTC | CASSTGQEISYEQYF
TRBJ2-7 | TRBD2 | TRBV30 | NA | TGTGCCTGGAGACTCGGGACTAGCGGCTACGAGCAGTACTTC | CAWRLGTSGYEQYF
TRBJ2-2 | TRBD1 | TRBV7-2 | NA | TGTGCCAGCAGCTTAGGACAGGGGGGCACCGGGGAGCTGTTTTTT | CASSLGQGGTGELFF
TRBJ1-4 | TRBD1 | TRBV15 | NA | TGTGCCACCAGCAGAGTGGCACAGGGGGTGAACGAAAAACTGTTTTTT | CATSRVAQGVNEKLFF
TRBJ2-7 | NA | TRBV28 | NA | TGTGCCAGCAGTGAGGGGGGGGCAGGGCGCGACGAGCAGTACTTC | CASSEGGAGRDEQYF
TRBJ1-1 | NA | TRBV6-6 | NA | TGTGCCAGCAGTTACGGGGGAGGGAACACTGAAGCTTTCTTT | CASSYGGGNTEAFF
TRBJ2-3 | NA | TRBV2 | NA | TGTGCCAGCAGTGTCCTAAATCCCCCAGATACGCAGTATTTT | CASSVLNPPDTQYF
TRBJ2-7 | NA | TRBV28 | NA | TGTGCCAGTCTACGACCGGGACTCCAAGAGCAGTACTTC | CASLRPGLQEQYF
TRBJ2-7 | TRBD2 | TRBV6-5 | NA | TGTGCCAGCAGTTACTCGGGAGGGCATTACGAGCAGTACTTC | CASSYSGGHYEQYF
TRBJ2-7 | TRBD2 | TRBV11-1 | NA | TGTGCCAGCAGCTCTGGACTAGCGGCCTACTACGAGCAGTACTTC | CASSSGLAAYYEQYF
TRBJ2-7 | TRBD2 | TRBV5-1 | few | TGCGCCAGCAGCTTGGCGACTAGCGGGTTGGGTGGGAGCTACGAGCAGTACTTC | CASSLATSGLGGSYEQYF
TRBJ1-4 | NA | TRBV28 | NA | TGTGCCAGCAGTTCACACGTAGGGGGTACTAATGAAAAACTGTTTTTT | CASSSHVGGTNEKLFF
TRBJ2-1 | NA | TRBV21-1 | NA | TGTGCCAGCAGCAATAACGGACAGGGTCTAGCGGGAGATACGAATTTGGTCCGAGATGAGCAGTTCTTC | CASSNNGQGLAGDTNLVRDEQFF
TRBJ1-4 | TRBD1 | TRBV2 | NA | TGTGCCAGCAGCCCGACAGGGGGAGCAACTAATGAAAAACTGTTTTTT | CASSPTGGATNEKLFF
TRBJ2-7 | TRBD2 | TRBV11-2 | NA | TGTGCCAGCAGCCTCGGGACTAGCACTTCCGAGCAGTACTTC | CASSLGTSTSEQYF
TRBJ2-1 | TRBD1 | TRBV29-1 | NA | TGCAGCGCCCACAGGGGGAATGAGCAGTTCTTC | CSAHRGNEQFF
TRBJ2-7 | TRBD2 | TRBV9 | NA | TGTGCCAGCAGCGTAGAGGAGGGAGGGCCCTACGAGCAGTACTTC | CASSVEEGGPYEQYF
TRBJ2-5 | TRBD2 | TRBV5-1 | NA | TGCGCCAGCAGCTTGTCGGGTAGCGGGAGCCAAGAGACCCAGTACTTC | CASSLSGSGSQETQYF
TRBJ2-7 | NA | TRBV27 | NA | TGTGCCAGCAGTTCTCATTCGAGCTACGAGCAGTACTTC | CASSSHSSYEQYF
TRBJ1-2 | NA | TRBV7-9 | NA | TGTGCCATACAGGGATCACACTATGGCTACACCTTC | CAIQGSHYGYTF
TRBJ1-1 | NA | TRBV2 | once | TGTGCCAGCAGGAGGGCTTTTTTACAGGGGAACACTGAAGCTTTCTTT | CASRRAFLQGNTEAFF
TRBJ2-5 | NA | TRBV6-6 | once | TGTGCCAGCAGTCTCTCGACAGGCCAAGAGACCCAGTACTTC | CASSLSTGQETQYF
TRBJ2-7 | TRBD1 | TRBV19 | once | TGTGCCAGTAGTATTTCAACAGGGGGCTCCTACGAGCAGTACTTC | CASSISTGGSYEQYF